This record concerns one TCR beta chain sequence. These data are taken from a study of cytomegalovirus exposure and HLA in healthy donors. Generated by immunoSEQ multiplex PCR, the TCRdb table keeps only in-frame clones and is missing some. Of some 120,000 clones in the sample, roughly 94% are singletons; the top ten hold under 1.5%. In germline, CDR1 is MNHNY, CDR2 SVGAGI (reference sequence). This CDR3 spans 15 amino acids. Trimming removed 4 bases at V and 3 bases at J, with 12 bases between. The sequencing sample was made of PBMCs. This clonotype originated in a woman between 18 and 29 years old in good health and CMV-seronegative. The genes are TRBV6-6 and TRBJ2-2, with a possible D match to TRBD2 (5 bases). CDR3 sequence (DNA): TGTGCCAGCAGTTTGAGGGCGGAGCACACCGGGGAGCTGTTTTTT. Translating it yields CASSLRAEHTGELFF.